This passage covers 14 T cell receptor beta chains from one sample sequenced in a study of CD8+ T cells in alopecia areata. Once RNA had been extracted, it was reverse transcribed into cDNA to act as the sequencing template. The protocol was immunoSEQ multiplex PCR, while the TCRdb copy is restricted to in-frame clones and leaves out a portion. Here the sample spans about 200,000 clones, 55% to 70% being singletons. Treatment specified: oral pan-JAK inhibitor, 5-10 mg twice daily. The sample consisted of CD4+ T cells sorted from blood, taken at week 4, from a patient treated with tofacitinib. The receptor set was obtained from a human donor with alopecia areata.

The chain recombines TRBV4-1 with TRBJ1-2; 7 nucleotides align to TRBD1. The CDR3 length is 18 residues. J gave up 3 bases and V 1 base, and 14 bases lay outside the gene matches. Looked up from germline, CDR1 is MGHRA and CDR2 is YSYEKL. In DNA, the CDR3 is TGCGCCAGCAGCCAAGGAATGAGACAGGGCCATGGGTACTATGGCTACACCTTC. This gives the protein CASSQGMRQGHGYYGYTF.

This clone appeared a few times. The chain couples TRBV6-5 to TRBJ2-7; D might be TRBD2 (6 bases). The germline CDR1 and CDR2 sequences are MNHEY and SVGAGI. CDR3 length: 15 residues. V was shortened by 0 bases and J by 2 bases, with 11 bases between the two germline ends. The CDR3 is CASSYSSGVAYEQYF. The CDR3 coding sequence is TGTGCCAGCAGTTACTCCTCGGGGGTGGCCTACGAGCAGTACTTC.

The chain combines TRBV5-1 with TRBJ2-7, with 10 nucleotides matching TRBD1. J was trimmed by 7 bases and V by 4 bases; bases with no gene match: 8. CDR3 size: 14 residues. In germline, CDR1 is SGHRS, CDR2 YFSETQ. The CDR3 loop is CASSDRTGGREQYF. The CDR3 DNA follows: TGCGCCAGCAGCGATAGGACAGGGGGTCGGGAGCAGTACTTC.

Turning to this clone: No DNA is shown, since the ends of the CDR3 on it are uncertain; the CDR3 is the one TCRdb lists. This chain links TRBV19 with TRBJ1-5. The germline V gene has CDR1 LNHDA and CDR2 SQIVND (reference sequence). The CDR3 is 19 amino acids long, termini counted. This CDR3 reads CASSKNEGPVRSSGQPQHF.

The V and J genes are TRBV30 and TRBJ2-3; D possibly corresponds to TRBD1 (6 bases). Per the germline V gene, CDR1 is GTSNPN and CDR2 is SVGIG (reference sequence). The CDR3 has 13 residues. Between the trimmed V and J ends, which lost 7 bases and 3 bases, there was a span of 14 bases. CDR3 in DNA: TGTGCCTTTGGACAGCGTGGGACAGATACGCAGTATTTT. This codes for CAFGQRGTDTQYF. Together with reference TRBV30 and TRBJ2-3, the CDR3 gives the full variable domain: SQTIHQWPATLVQPVGSPLSLECTVEGTSNPNLYWYRQAAGRGLQLLFYSVGIGQISSEVPQNLSASRPQDRQFILSSKKLLLSDSGFYLCAFGQRGTDTQYFGPGTRLTVL.

The rearrangement joins TRBV5-4 to TRBJ2-6; 7 positions agree with TRBD1. V trimming: 5 bases; J trimming: 0 bases; junction bases outside the gene matches: 2. Germline V CDR1 and CDR2: SGHNT, YYREEE (reference sequence). This CDR3 is 15 amino acids long. The CDR3 bases are TGTGCCAGCAGTCGGGACAGCTCTGGGGCCAACGTCCTGACTTTC. It is translated as CASSRDSSGANVLTF.

The chain links TRBV28 to TRBJ1-2; D might be TRBD1 (6 bases). Per the germline V gene, CDR1 is MDHEN and CDR2 is SYDVKM. V was trimmed by 6 bases and J by 7 bases, leaving 18 bases between them. The CDR3 is 14 amino acids. The CDR3 DNA sequence: TGTGCCAGCAGCCCCCGGGGGGCTCGTGGTGGCTACACCTTC. Its translation is CASSPRGARGGYTF.

The gene calls are TRBV29-1 and TRBJ1-3; unclear D gene. The CDR3 has 13 residues. Trimming stripped 7 bases from V and 2 bases from J, with 12 bases between. Germline CDR1 SQVTM, CDR2 ANQGSEA. DNA of the CDR3: TGCAGCGCTGAGTTTTTTACTGGAAACACCATATATTTT. It is translated as CSAEFFTGNTIYF.

This clone was detected ten times or more. V usage is TRBV18 and J usage is TRBJ1-6; perhaps TRBD1 as D (6 bases). CDR3 size: 15 residues. Trimming took 3 bases from V and 8 from J, leaving 14 bases between them. Germline lookup yields CDR1 KGHSH and CDR2 LQKENI. This CDR3 is CASSPASDSYSPLHF. The CDR3 DNA follows: TGTGCCAGCTCACCTGCCTCGGACAGTTATTCACCCCTCCACTTT.

This clone turned up a few times. The CDR3 coding sequence is TGTGCCGGGACAGGCTACAATGAGCAGTTCTTC. Encoded protein: CAGTGYNEQFF. V gene TRBV2 combines with J gene TRBJ2-1, with 8 bases identical to TRBD1. The germline CDR1 and CDR2 sequences are SNHLY and FYNNEI. The CDR3 extends over 11 amino acids. V gave up 11 bases and J gave up 3 bases; unmatched junction bases: 0.

This clone was counted between two and nine times. The rearrangement links TRBV29-1 to TRBJ1-5; D is unclear. V gave up 6 bases and J gave up 8 bases, with 14 bases separating them. Germline loops: CDR1 SQVTM, CDR2 ANQGSEA. The CDR3 length is 12 residues. The CDR3 is CSVSAGREPQHF. CDR3 in DNA: TGCAGCGTCTCGGCGGGGAGAGAGCCCCAGCATTTT.

The rearrangement joins TRBV13 to TRBJ1-4, with D possibly being TRBD1 (6 bases). Between the trimmed V and J ends, which lost 3 bases and 5 bases, there was a span of 7 bases. The V gene's germline CDR1 is PRHDT and CDR2 FYEKMQ (reference sequence). The CDR3 has 13 amino acids. The CDR3 sequence is CASSFDRNEKLFF. The CDR3 DNA reads TGTGCCAGCAGCTTCGACAGGAATGAAAAACTGTTTTTT.

CDR3 DNA: TGCAGCGTTGAATGGTACAGCGACCCTGAAGCTTTCTTT. As protein: CSVEWYSDPEAFF. The chain is built from TRBV29-1 and TRBJ1-1; D call uncertain. Trimming cost V 2 bases and J 6 bases, with 13 bases left between them. This CDR3 has 13 residues. Germline CDR1 reads SQVTM; CDR2 reads ANQGSEA.

About this clone itself: Other nucleotide sequences from this sample produce the same CDR3. The chain recombines TRBV6-5 with TRBJ2-3; D gene uncertain. V dropped 0 bases and J dropped 5 bases, with 3 bases sitting between them. CDR1 is MNHEY, CDR2 SVGAGI, per germline. The CDR3 loop spans 12 amino acids. The CDR3 sequence: CASSYSGDTQYF. CDR3 nucleotide sequence: TGTGCCAGCAGTTACTCTGGAGATACGCAGTATTTT.